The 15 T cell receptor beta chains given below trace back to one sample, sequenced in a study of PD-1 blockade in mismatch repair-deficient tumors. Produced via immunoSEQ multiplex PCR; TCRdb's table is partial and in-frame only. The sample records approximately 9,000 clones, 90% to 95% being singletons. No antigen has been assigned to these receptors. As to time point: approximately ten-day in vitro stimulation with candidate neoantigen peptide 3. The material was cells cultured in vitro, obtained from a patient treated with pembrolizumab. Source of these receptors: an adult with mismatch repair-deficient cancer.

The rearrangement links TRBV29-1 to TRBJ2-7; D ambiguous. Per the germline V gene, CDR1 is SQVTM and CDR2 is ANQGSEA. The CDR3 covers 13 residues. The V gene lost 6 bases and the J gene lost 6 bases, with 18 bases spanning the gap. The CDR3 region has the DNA TGCAGCGTACTGGCTCCCTTGAGGTCCGAGCAGTACTTC. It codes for CSVLAPLRSEQYF.

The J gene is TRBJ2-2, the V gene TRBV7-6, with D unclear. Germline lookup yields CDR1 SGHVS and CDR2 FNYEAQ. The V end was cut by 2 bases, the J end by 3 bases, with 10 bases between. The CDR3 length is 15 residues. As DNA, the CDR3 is TGTGCCAGCAGCTTACGCGAGGTGGACACCGGGGAGCTGTTTTTT. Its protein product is CASSLREVDTGELFF.

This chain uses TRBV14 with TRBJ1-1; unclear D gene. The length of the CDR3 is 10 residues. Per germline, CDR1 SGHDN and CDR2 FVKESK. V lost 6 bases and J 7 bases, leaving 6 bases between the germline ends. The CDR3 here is CASSPCEAFF. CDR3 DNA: TGTGCCAGCAGTCCCTGTGAAGCTTTCTTT.

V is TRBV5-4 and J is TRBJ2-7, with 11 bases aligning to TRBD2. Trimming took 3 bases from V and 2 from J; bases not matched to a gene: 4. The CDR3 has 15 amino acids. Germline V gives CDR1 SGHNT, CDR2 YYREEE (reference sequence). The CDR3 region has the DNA TGTGCCAGCAGCTACGGGACTAGCGGTACCTACGAGCAGTACTTC. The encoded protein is CASSYGTSGTYEQYF. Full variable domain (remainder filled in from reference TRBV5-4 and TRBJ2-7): ETGVTQSPTHLIKTRGQQVTLRCSSQSGHNTVSWYQQALGQGPQFIFQYYREEENGRGNFPPRFSGLQFPNYSSELNVNALELDDSALYLCASSYGTSGTYEQYFGPGTRLTVT.

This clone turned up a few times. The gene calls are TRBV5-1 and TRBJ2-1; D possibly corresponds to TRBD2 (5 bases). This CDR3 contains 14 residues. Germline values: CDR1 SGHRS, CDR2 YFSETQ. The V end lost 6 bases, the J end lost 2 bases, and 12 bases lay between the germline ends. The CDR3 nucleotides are TGCGCCAGCATGGAAGGGCGGGCCTACAATGAGCAGTTCTTC. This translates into CASMEGRAYNEQFF.

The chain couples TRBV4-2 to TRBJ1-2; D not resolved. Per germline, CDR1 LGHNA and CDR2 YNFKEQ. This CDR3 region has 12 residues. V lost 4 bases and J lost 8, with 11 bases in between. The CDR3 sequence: CASSLLLGGYTF. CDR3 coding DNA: TGTGCCAGCAGCCTCCTATTGGGCGGCTACACCTTC.

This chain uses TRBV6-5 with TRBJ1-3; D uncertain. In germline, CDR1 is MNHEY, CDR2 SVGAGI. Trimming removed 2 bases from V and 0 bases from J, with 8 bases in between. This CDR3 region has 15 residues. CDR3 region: CASSYDPNSGNTIYF. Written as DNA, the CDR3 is TGTGCCAGCAGTTACGACCCTAACTCTGGAAACACCATATATTTT.

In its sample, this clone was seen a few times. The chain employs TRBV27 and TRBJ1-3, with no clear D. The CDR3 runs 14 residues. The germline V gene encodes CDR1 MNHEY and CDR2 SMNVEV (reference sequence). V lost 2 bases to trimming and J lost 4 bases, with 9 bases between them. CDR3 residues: CASSLAGFGNTIYF. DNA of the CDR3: TGTGCCAGCAGTTTAGCGGGGTTCGGAAACACCATATATTTT.

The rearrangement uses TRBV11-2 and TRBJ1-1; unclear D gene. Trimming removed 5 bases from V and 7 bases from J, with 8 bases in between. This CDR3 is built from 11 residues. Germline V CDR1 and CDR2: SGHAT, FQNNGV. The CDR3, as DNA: TGTGCCAGCAGCAGCCGAGTTGAAGCTTTCTTT. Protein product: CASSSRVEAFF. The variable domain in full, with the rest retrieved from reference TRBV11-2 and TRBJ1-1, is EAGVAQSPRYKIIEKRQSVAFWCNPISGHATLYWYQQILGQGPKLLIQFQNNGVVDDSQLPKDRFSAERLKGVDSTLKIQPAKLEDSAVYLCASSSRVEAFFGQGTRLTVV.

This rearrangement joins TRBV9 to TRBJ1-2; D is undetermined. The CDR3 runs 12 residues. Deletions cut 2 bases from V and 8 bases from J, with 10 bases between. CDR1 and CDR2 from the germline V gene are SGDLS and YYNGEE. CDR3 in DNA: TGTGCCAGCAGCGTCGATGGCGTCGGCTACACCTTC. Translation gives CASSVDGVGYTF.

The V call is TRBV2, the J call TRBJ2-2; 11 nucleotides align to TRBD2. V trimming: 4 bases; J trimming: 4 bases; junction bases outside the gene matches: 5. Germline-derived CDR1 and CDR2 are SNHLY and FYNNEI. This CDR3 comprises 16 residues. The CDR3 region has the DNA TGTGCCAGCAGTGGACTAGCGGGATTGGTCACCGGGGAGCTGTTTTTT. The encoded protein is CASSGLAGLVTGELFF.

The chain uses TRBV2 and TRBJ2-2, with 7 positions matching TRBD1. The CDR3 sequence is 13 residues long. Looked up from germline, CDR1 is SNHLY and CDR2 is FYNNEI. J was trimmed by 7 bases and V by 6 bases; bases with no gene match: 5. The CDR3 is CASRTGQSGELFF. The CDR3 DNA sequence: TGTGCCAGCAGGACAGGGCAGAGCGGGGAGCTGTTTTTT.

CDR3 nucleotides: TGCGCCAGCAGTCCACGGACTAGCGGGAGGCTTAGCTCCTACAATGAGCAGTTCTTC. Translation gives CASSPRTSGRLSSYNEQFF. This chain links TRBV5-1 with TRBJ2-1, with 14 bases matching TRBD2. This CDR3 has 19 residues. V lost 5 bases and J lost 0; bases outside the gene matches: 10. Germline CDR1 SGHRS, CDR2 YFSETQ.

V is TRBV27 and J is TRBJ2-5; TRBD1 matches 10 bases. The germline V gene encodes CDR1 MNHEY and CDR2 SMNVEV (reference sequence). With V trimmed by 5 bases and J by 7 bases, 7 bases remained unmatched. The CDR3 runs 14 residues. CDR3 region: CASSPGTGVVTQYF. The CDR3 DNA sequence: TGTGCCAGCAGTCCCGGGACAGGGGTAGTGACCCAGTACTTC.

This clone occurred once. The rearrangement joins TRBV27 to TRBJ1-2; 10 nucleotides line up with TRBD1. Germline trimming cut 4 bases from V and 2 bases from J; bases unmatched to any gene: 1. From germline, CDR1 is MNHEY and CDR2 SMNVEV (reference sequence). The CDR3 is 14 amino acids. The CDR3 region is CASSSTGGNYGYTF. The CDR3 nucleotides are TGTGCCAGCAGTTCGACAGGGGGCAACTATGGCTACACCTTC.